One sample yielded the 15 T cell receptor beta chains listed below, sequenced in a study of shared T cell receptors in the human thymus. Produced via immunoSEQ multiplex PCR; TCRdb's table is partial and in-frame only. In the table there are a few hundred thousand clones, around 95% of which are singletons. Source material: thymocytes. These receptors were obtained from a human donor.

This rearrangement joins TRBV10-3 to TRBJ2-4; 10 nucleotides agree with TRBD2. V lost 2 bases to trimming and J lost 5 bases; unmatched junction nucleotides: 3. The CDR3 is 15 residues long. Germline V gene sequence: CDR1 ENHRY, CDR2 SYGVKD. Here the CDR3 DNA reads TGTGCCATCAGTGAGATAGCGGGAGGTCAAAACATTCAGTACTTC. Protein product: CAISEIAGGQNIQYF.

The chain joins TRBV5-6 to TRBJ2-3; no definite D call. The CDR3 totals 16 residues. V was pared by 0 bases and J by 3 bases, with 14 bases between. The V gene's germline CDR1 is SGHDT and CDR2 YYEEEE. The CDR3 loop is CASSLGRSPATDTQYF. CDR3 sequence (DNA): TGTGCCAGCAGCTTGGGGAGATCCCCCGCAACAGATACGCAGTATTTT. Using reference TRBV5-6 and TRBJ2-3 for the parts outside the CDR3, the full variable domain is DAGVTQSPTHLIKTRGQQVTLRCSPKSGHDTVSWYQQALGQGPQFIFQYYEEEERQRGNFPDRFSGHQFPNYSSELNVNALLLGDSALYLCASSLGRSPATDTQYFGPGTRLTVL.

The chain combines TRBV6-1 with TRBJ2-7, with 13 bases fitting TRBD2. This CDR3 region has 15 residues. The germline V gene has CDR1 MNHNS and CDR2 SASEGT. Unmatched junction bases numbered 8, after V lost 7 bases and J lost 5 bases. The CDR3 reads CASKTGLAGADEQYF. The CDR3 DNA is TGTGCCAGCAAGACAGGACTAGCGGGAGCGGACGAGCAGTACTTC.

The CDR3 DNA sequence: TGTGCCAGCAGTTTATGTGGACAGGGGGGCGTAGGCACTGAAGCTTTCTTT. It encodes CASSLCGQGGVGTEAFF. The chain couples TRBV28 to TRBJ1-1; 10 bases are shared with TRBD1. CDR1 MDHEN and CDR2 SYDVKM come from the germline V gene. This CDR3 contains 17 residues. Trimming took 0 bases from V and 4 from J; bases not matched to a gene: 8. Using reference TRBV28 and TRBJ1-1 for the parts outside the CDR3, the full variable domain is DVKVTQSSRYLVKRTGEKVFLECVQDMDHENMFWYRQDPGLGLRLIYFSYDVKMKEKGDIPEGYSVSREKKERFSLILESASTNQTSMYLCASSLCGQGGVGTEAFFGQGTRLTVV.

The chain employs TRBV19 and TRBJ1-1; a weak D match, TRBD1 (5 bases). This CDR3 contains 20 residues. Per the germline V gene, CDR1 is LNHDA and CDR2 is SQIVND (reference sequence). V shed 1 base and J shed 3 bases, with 27 bases lying between them. CDR3 nucleotide sequence: TGTGCCAGTAGTATAGCCAAGAGGGGCGGGGCGGAGGATTGGGACACTGAAGCTTTCTTT. It translates to CASSIAKRGGAEDWDTEAFF.

The chain links TRBV7-9 to TRBJ1-5; D unresolved. Germline CDR1 reads SEHNR; CDR2 reads FQNEAQ (reference sequence). The CDR3 has 16 residues. V was pared by 3 bases and J by 2 bases, with 14 bases between. This CDR3 reads CASSFPPSPGNQPQHF. The CDR3 bases are TGTGCCAGCAGCTTTCCCCCAAGCCCAGGCAATCAGCCCCAGCATTTT.

The V and J genes are TRBV28 and TRBJ2-5; D assignment may be TRBD1 or TRBD2 (5 bases each). The better agreement between TRBJ2-7 and the DNA end casts doubt on the J call. The CDR3 runs to 13 residues. Germline CDR1 and CDR2: MDHEN and SYDVKM. CDR3 in DNA: TGTGCCAGCAAACGGGGCCCCAATCTCGAGCAGTACTTC. It specifies CASKRGPNLEQYF.

The genes are TRBV30 and TRBJ2-7; 7 bases fit TRBD1. Losses at the gene ends were 7 bases for V and 1 base for J; bases not matched to a gene: 7. CDR1 is GTSNPN and CDR2 is SVGIG in the germline V gene (reference sequence). This CDR3 is 13 amino acids long. CDR3 region: CAFPRTGSYEQYF. In DNA, the CDR3 is TGTGCCTTTCCTAGGACAGGTTCCTACGAGCAGTACTTC.

This sequence joins TRBV5-6 and TRBJ2-1, with 11 bases identical to TRBD2. Germline V gene sequence: CDR1 SGHDT, CDR2 YYEEEE. The CDR3 has 16 residues. With V trimmed by 4 bases and J by 8 bases, 11 bases remained unmatched. The CDR3 coding sequence is TGTGCCAGCAGCCCTGGGACTAGCGGAGGAGGGGATGAGCAGTTCTTC. Translating it yields CASSPGTSGGGDEQFF.

The rearrangement joins TRBV19 to TRBJ2-5, with 7 bases that match TRBD1. The V segment lost 2 bases and the J segment 5 bases; nucleotides outside the gene matches: 8. CDR3 length: 15 amino acids. The germline V gene has CDR1 LNHDA and CDR2 SQIVND (reference sequence). CDR3 sequence: CASSIMGDRAETQYF. CDR3 in DNA: TGTGCCAGTAGTATAATGGGCGACAGGGCCGAGACCCAGTACTTC.

In its sample, this clone was seen once. This chain connects TRBV4-1 to TRBJ2-1; 13 bases agree with TRBD2. The V gene's germline CDR1 is MGHRA and CDR2 YSYEKL. With V trimmed by 3 bases and J by 0 bases, 11 bases remained unmatched. CDR3 length: 20 residues. The CDR3 spells CASSQAGLAGRPSSYNEQFF. The CDR3 DNA follows: TGCGCCAGCAGCCAGGCGGGACTAGCGGGACGTCCGTCCTCCTACAATGAGCAGTTCTTC.

The genes are TRBV29-1 and TRBJ2-7; TRBD1 aligns across 9 bases. The CDR3 contains 13 residues. Germline-derived CDR1 and CDR2 are SQVTM and ANQGSEA. J lost 3 bases, V lost 3 bases, and 3 bases had no gene match. CDR3 loop: CSVEDRGSYEQYF. The CDR3 region has the DNA TGCAGCGTTGAGGACAGGGGAAGCTACGAGCAGTACTTC.

The gene calls are TRBV6-6 and TRBJ2-3; D uncertain. This CDR3 has 12 residues. Deletions cut 7 bases from V and 6 bases from J, with 11 bases between. The V gene's germline CDR1 is MNHNY and CDR2 SVGAGI (reference sequence). The CDR3 spells CASTPSGDTQYF. The CDR3 DNA follows: TGTGCCAGCACCCCCTCCGGGGATACGCAGTATTTT.

The genes are TRBV5-1 and TRBJ2-1; D unclear. Germline V gene lookup returns CDR1 SGHRS and CDR2 YFSETQ. V gave up 3 bases and J gave up 2 bases, with 15 bases separating them. CDR3 length: 16 amino acids. DNA for the CDR3: TGCGCCAGCAGCTCCAACCGACTCACAACCTACAATGAGCAGTTCTTC. This gives the protein CASSSNRLTTYNEQFF.

The chain couples TRBV27 to TRBJ2-7; TRBD1 aligns across 9 bases. The CDR3 is 17 residues long. J lost 6 bases, V lost 2 bases, and 14 bases had no gene match. The germline V gene encodes CDR1 MNHEY and CDR2 SMNVEV (reference sequence). The CDR3 DNA reads as TGTGCCAGCAGTTTACATCCCGGGGGACAGGGTTTAGGCGAGCAGTACTTC. This encodes CASSLHPGGQGLGEQYF.